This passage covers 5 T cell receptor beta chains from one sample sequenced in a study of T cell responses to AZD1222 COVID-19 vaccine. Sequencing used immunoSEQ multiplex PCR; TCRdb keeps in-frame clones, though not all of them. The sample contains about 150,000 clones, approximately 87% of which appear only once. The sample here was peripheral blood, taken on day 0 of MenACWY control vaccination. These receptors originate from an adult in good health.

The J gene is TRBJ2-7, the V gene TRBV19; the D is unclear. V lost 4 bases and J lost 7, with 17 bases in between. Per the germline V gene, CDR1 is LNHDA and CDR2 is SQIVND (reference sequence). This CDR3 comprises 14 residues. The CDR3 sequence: CASSNGITQWEQYV. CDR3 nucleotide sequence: TGTGCCAGTAGTAATGGAATCACTCAGTGGGAGCAGTACGTC.

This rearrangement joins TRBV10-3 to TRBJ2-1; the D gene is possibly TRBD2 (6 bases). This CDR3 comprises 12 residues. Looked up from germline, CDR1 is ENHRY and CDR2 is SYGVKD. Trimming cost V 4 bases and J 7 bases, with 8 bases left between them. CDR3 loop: CAISVAENEQFF. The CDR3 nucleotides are TGTGCCATCAGTGTAGCGGAAAATGAGCAGTTCTTC.

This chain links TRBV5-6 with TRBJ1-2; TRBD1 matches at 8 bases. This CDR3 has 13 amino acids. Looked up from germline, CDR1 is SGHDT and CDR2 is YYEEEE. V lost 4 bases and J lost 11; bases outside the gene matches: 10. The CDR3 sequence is CASSHDRGGSYTF. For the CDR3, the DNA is TGTGCCAGCAGCCACGACAGGGGTGGGTCGTACACCTTC.

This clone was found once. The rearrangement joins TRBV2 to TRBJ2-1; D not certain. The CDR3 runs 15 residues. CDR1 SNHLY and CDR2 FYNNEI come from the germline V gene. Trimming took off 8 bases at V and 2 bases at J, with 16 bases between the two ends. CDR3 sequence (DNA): TGTGCCAGCCCGAGGCGGTCCATTACCTACAATGAGCAGTTCTTC. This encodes CASPRRSITYNEQFF.

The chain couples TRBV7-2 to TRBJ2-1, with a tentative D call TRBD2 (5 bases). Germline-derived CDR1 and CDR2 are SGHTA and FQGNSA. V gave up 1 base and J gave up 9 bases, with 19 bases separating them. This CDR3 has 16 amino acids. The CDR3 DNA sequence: TGTGCCAGCAGCTTAGGTCGTTTCGCGGGTGTGGGTGAGCAGTTCTTC. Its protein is CASSLGRFAGVGEQFF.